The rows below give T cell receptor beta chains drawn from one sample of a study of T cells in Graves' hyperthyroidism and ophthalmopathy. In TCRdb, the multiplex PCR reads were re-called with MiXCR into one record per CDR3 protein. The table lists 300,000 to 450,000 distinct CDR3 sequences, over 11% of them singletons. The sequenced sample was blood. The receptor set was obtained from a woman aged 55-69 years with Graves' hyperthyroidism. Each CDR3 is given with its conserved first and last residue. D genes are given only for firm matches. Clone size is stated in some rows and not others, as once, few, many or a class when expanded.

TRBV20-1	TRBD2	TRBJ2-1	.	TGCAGTGCTAGCCAATTAGGGCTAGCGGGAGGGCCTAATGAGCAGTTCTTC	CSASQLGLAGGPNEQFF
TRBV5-1	.	TRBJ2-3	many	TGCGCCAGCAGCTTGGTGGTGGCTAGCGAAAGCACAGATACGCAGTATTTT	CASSLVVASESTDTQYF
TRBV5-1	TRBD2	TRBJ2-1	many	TGCGCCAGCAGCCTGACCCCAAGCGGGGCATACAATGAGCAGTTCTTC	CASSLTPSGAYNEQFF
TRBV28	TRBD1	TRBJ2-7	many	TGTGCCAGCGCAAACGCCGGGACAGGGGGCTACGAGCAGTACTTC	CASANAGTGGYEQYF
TRBV20-1	TRBD1	TRBJ1-1	.	TGCAGTGCTCCTCGGATAGGACAGGGGGTAGGAACTGAAGCTTTCTTT	CSAPRIGQGVGTEAFF
TRBV10-3	TRBD2	TRBJ2-1	many	TGTGCCATCAGTGAGGGGACTAGCGGACTTAATGAGCAGTTCTTC	CAISEGTSGLNEQFF
TRBV7-9	TRBD2	TRBJ2-7	few	TGTGCCAGCAGCCCCTCCGGACTAGCGGACTACGAGCAGTACTTC	CASSPSGLADYEQYF
TRBV6-2/TRBV6-3	.	TRBJ2-5	many	TGTGCCACCGCCCCACGAGCGTACCAAGAGACCCAGTACTTC	CATAPRAYQETQYF
TRBV5-6	.	TRBJ1-1	many	TGTGCCAGCAGCCGGCTGGTCACTGAAGCTTTCTTT	CASSRLVTEAFF
TRBV29-1	TRBD1	TRBJ2-7	many	TGCAGCGTTGAAGATCAAGCAGGGGGAGTGCAGTACTTC	CSVEDQAGGVQYF
TRBV11-2	.	TRBJ2-6	many	TGTGCCAGCAGCTTAGTAGGGCCCGGGGCCAACGTCCTGACTTTC	CASSLVGPGANVLTF
TRBV20-1	.	TRBJ2-7	.	TGCAGTGCTAGTTCCAGAGGAGACAGGCGATCTTCCTACGAGCAGTACTTC	CSASSRGDRRSSYEQYF
TRBV12-3/TRBV12-4	.	TRBJ2-1	many	TGTGCCAGCAGTTTAGGAGGAGTTTATGTCCACAATGAGCAGTTCTTC	CASSLGGVYVHNEQFF
TRBV6-1	.	TRBJ2-7	.	TGTGCCAGCAGAGTACAGCTATACGAGCAGTACTTC	CASRVQLYEQYF
TRBV2	TRBD1	TRBJ1-2	many	TGTGCCAGCAGGGAAGGGACAGCCTGGGGTGGCTACACCTTC	CASREGTAWGGYTF
TRBV11-1	TRBD2	TRBJ2-7	.	TGTGCCAGCAGCCCCCACGGGGGGGGCGAGCAGTACTTC	CASSPHGGGEQYF
TRBV7-9	.	TRBJ2-5	many	TGTGCCAGCGGACTGGAGACGGAGACCCAGTACTTC	CASGLETETQYF
TRBV11-3	.	TRBJ2-1	many	TGTGCCAGCGCACGATGGGCTAGCCCTTCGGACCTCTACAATGAGCAGTTCTTC	CASARWASPSDLYNEQFF
TRBV5-1	.	TRBJ2-1	many	TGCGCCAGCCAAAGGGTGAGCTCCTACAATGAGCAGTTCTTC	CASQRVSSYNEQFF
TRBV5-8	.	TRBJ2-7	many	TGTGCCAGCAGCTTGTACCCGGCGGCCCCGCGTTCCGAGCAGTACTTC	CASSLYPAAPRSEQYF
TRBV24-1	.	TRBJ2-2	few	TGTGCCACCAGTGATTCAGGGACGGCCCCGGGCACCGGGGAGCTGTTTTTT	CATSDSGTAPGTGELFF
TRBV6-4	TRBD2	TRBJ2-7	.	TGTGCCAGCAGTGAATTTGGCGGGAGTTCCTACGAGCAGTACTTC	CASSEFGGSSYEQYF
TRBV7-2	.	TRBJ2-7	many	TGTGCCAGCAGCTCCTTGGGCGTGGACGAGCAGTACTTC	CASSSLGVDEQYF
TRBV5-1	TRBD2	TRBJ2-3	many	TGCGCCAGCAGCTTGACTAGCGGGAGTTCAGATACGCAGTATTTT	CASSLTSGSSDTQYF
TRBV27	TRBD1	TRBJ2-2	few	TGTGCCAGCAGTGCCACAGGGGGCAACGCCGGGGAGCTGTTTTTT	CASSATGGNAGELFF
TRBV20-1	.	TRBJ1-5	many	TGCAGTGCTAGCACTTATACCCCAGGACACACTCTTGACAATCAGCCCCAGCATTTT	CSASTYTPGHTLDNQPQHF
TRBV7-9	.	TRBJ2-3	.	TGTGCCAGCCTGGGGTTAACAGATACGCAGTATTTT	CASLGLTDTQYF
TRBV25-1	TRBD1	TRBJ2-5	.	TGTGCCAGCAGTGATCGGACAGGGGGAAAGACCCAGTACTTC	CASSDRTGGKTQYF
TRBV20-1	TRBD1	TRBJ1-1	many	TGCAGTGCTAGAGGAACCGGGACAGGGGGCTCCGCTTTCTTT	CSARGTGTGGSAFF
TRBV29-1	.	TRBJ1-2	few	TGCAGCGTTGATGGTTCCATGGACTATGGCTACACCTTC	CSVDGSMDYGYTF
TRBV28	TRBD1	TRBJ2-5	few	TGTGCCAGCAGCAAGGGACAGATTCGTGAGACCCAGTACTTC	CASSKGQIRETQYF
TRBV7-9	.	TRBJ1-1	few	TGTGCCAGCAGCTTTGGCCGGCTGAACACTGAAGCTTTCTTT	CASSFGRLNTEAFF
TRBV11-2	.	TRBJ2-7	.	TGTGCCAGCGGAGGGCGTCCGTACGAGCAGTACTTC	CASGGRPYEQYF
TRBV27	.	TRBJ2-5	.	TGTGCCAGCAGTCCCTGGGGGACTCAAGAGACCCAGTACTTC	CASSPWGTQETQYF
TRBV11-2	TRBD1	TRBJ2-1	many	TGTGCCAGCAGCCTCGGACAGGGGCGGGGAGAGCAGTTCTTC	CASSLGQGRGEQFF
TRBV7-9	TRBD2	TRBJ2-1	few	TGTGCCAGCAGCCTTTCGGGACTAGCGGGAGATGAGCAGTTCTTC	CASSLSGLAGDEQFF
TRBV20-1	TRBD2	TRBJ2-1	many	TGCAGTGCTAGTGGGGAGACTAGCGGGAGACGGGAGCAGTTCTTC	CSASGETSGRREQFF
TRBV9	TRBD1	TRBJ1-3	many	TGTGCCAGCAGCGCAAGGGCCGGGACAGGGGTCGGAAACACCATATATTTT	CASSARAGTGVGNTIYF
TRBV12-3/TRBV12-4	TRBD1	TRBJ2-3	.	TGTGCCAGCAGTTTAGAAGGGCCAGGGGGCGATACGCAGTATTTT	CASSLEGPGGDTQYF
TRBV19	TRBD2	TRBJ2-7	.	TGTGCCAGTAGTACAGGACTAGCGGGAGCCGAGCAGTACTTC	CASSTGLAGAEQYF
TRBV6-1	.	TRBJ2-1	few	TGTGCCAGCGAGGATCTTACCTACAATGAGCAGTTCTTC	CASEDLTYNEQFF
TRBV6-1	.	TRBJ1-4	.	TGTGCCAGCAGGAGCAGTGGGGGCATCTTTGGGGAAAAACTGTTTTTT	CASRSSGGIFGEKLFF
TRBV5-1	.	TRBJ2-7	.	TGCGCCAGCAGCCCATCTGGGTTAACAGGGCCCCTCACCTACGAGCAGTACTTC	CASSPSGLTGPLTYEQYF
TRBV2	TRBD1	TRBJ2-2	many	TGTGCCAGCACCCCCGGGACAGCGAACACCGGGGAGCTGTTTTTT	CASTPGTANTGELFF